This is a list of T cell receptor beta chains from one sample in a study of T cells in Graves' hyperthyroidism and ophthalmopathy. TCRdb called the multiplex PCR reads again in MiXCR, with one record for every CDR3 protein. Of about 640,000 distinct CDR3 sequences in the sample, 40% to 55% are singletons; the top ten hold about 7%. The sequenced sample consisted of peripheral blood or thyroid tissue (not recorded which). The receptors come from an adult man with Graves' disease, either hyperthyroidism or ophthalmopathy (not recorded which). CDR3s include the opening cysteine and the closing phenylalanine or tryptophan. A D gene is named only where the DNA matches it firmly. Only part of the rows carry a size: once, few, many, or a class if the clone is expanded.

TRBV29-1	TRBJ1-6	NA	NA	CSVVQGNSPLHF	TGCAGCGTTGTACAGGGCAATTCACCCCTCCACTTT
TRBV12-3/TRBV12-4	TRBJ1-5	NA	NA	CASRYGMDQPQHF	TGTGCCAGCAGGTACGGAATGGATCAGCCCCAGCATTTT
TRBV7-8	TRBJ1-2	few	TRBD1	CASSLASAGGDGYTF	TGTGCCAGCAGCTTAGCGTCGGCAGGGGGCGATGGCTACACCTTC
TRBV2	TRBJ1-5	many	NA	CASSSRQINQPQHF	TGTGCCAGCAGTTCGAGACAGATCAATCAGCCCCAGCATTTT
TRBV19	TRBJ2-2	many	TRBD1	CASGSPGQLTFF	TGTGCCAGTGGATCTCCGGGACAGCTGACGTTTTTT
TRBV7-2	TRBJ2-7	NA	NA	CASSFEGQYF	TGTGCCAGCAGCTTTGAGGGGCAGTACTTC
TRBV10-3	TRBJ2-7	many	TRBD1	CAMGQGGDEQYF	TGTGCCATGGGACAGGGTGGCGACGAGCAGTACTTC
TRBV10-3	TRBJ2-7	once	TRBD1	CAIRKAGTGRGYEQYF	TGTGCCATCAGGAAAGCCGGGACAGGGAGAGGCTACGAGCAGTACTTC
TRBV7-9	TRBJ2-7	NA	NA	CASSVDRTTPEQYF	TGTGCCAGCAGTGTAGACAGGACAACCCCCGAGCAGTACTTC
TRBV7-9	TRBJ2-5	many	NA	CASSFGGLETQYF	TGTGCCAGCAGCTTCGGGGGGCTGGAGACCCAGTACTTC
TRBV25-1	TRBJ1-4	NA	TRBD1	CATRTGHEKLFF	TGTGCCACACGGACAGGGCACGAAAAACTGTTTTTT
TRBV5-1	TRBJ2-6	NA	NA	CASSLYVVGANTEAF	TGCGCCAGCAGCTTGTACGTCGTGGGGGCGAACACTGAAGCTTTC
TRBV15	TRBJ2-5	many	NA	CATSRDNWETQYF	TGTGCCACCAGCAGAGATAACTGGGAGACCCAGTACTTC
TRBV20-1	TRBJ2-3	once	TRBD1	CSASRIDRGAEDTQYF	TGCAGTGCTAGTAGGATCGACAGGGGGGCGGAAGATACGCAGTATTTT
TRBV2	TRBJ1-3	many	NA	CASEGMTAGGNTIYF	TGTGCCAGCGAGGGGATGACAGCGGGAGGAAACACCATATATTTT
TRBV7-9	TRBJ2-7	few	NA	CASRTGHIYEQYF	TGTGCCAGCAGGACGGGACATATCTACGAGCAGTACTTC
TRBV19	TRBJ1-6	few	NA	CASSIAGQLTLHF	TGTGCCAGTAGTATAGCAGGACAGCTCACCCTCCACTTT
TRBV19	TRBJ2-7	NA	TRBD2	CASSTRSGSAEQYF	TGTGCCAGTAGTACCCGTAGCGGGAGCGCGGAGCAGTACTTC
TRBV12-3/TRBV12-4	TRBJ1-2	NA	NA	CASSSLYTYTF	TGTGCCAGCAGTTCGTTATATACCTACACCTTC
TRBV5-1	TRBJ1-1	NA	NA	CASSLAMGLTSNTEAFF	TGCGCCAGCAGCTTGGCCATGGGACTCACCTCAAACACTGAAGCTTTCTTT
TRBV2	TRBJ2-7	NA	TRBD1	CASRTGTGYYEQYF	TGTGCCAGCAGAACCGGGACAGGATATTACGAGCAGTACTTC
TRBV20-1	TRBJ1-4	NA	NA	CSARSRTDTKPVFF	TGCAGTGCTAGATCCCGGACAGATACCAAACCGGTGTTTTTT